The present TCR beta chain was sequenced within a study of cytomegalovirus exposure and HLA in healthy donors. Notes on the study in general: TCR beta V- and J-gene trimming was later associated with a missense DCLRE1C variant.

V shed 4 bases and J shed 8 bases, with 12 bases lying between them. CDR3 size: 12 residues. Looked up from germline, CDR1 is SGHRS and CDR2 is YFSETQ. This clone was observed a handful of times. Its antigen is still unknown. The PCR had 60 Vbeta and 13 Jbeta primers. TCRdb's copy holds only in-frame clones and misses some; the assay was immunoSEQ multiplex PCR. The repertoire holds under 110,000 clones, with 70% to 85% as singletons. The V gene is TRBV5-1, the J gene TRBJ1-2; no clear D gene. This receptor was obtained from a man in his 60s in good health and CMV-seronegative. Input material: PBMCs. CDR3 protein: CASSPPGEGYTF. For the CDR3, the DNA is TGCGCCAGCAGCCCACCGGGTGAGGGCTACACCTTC.